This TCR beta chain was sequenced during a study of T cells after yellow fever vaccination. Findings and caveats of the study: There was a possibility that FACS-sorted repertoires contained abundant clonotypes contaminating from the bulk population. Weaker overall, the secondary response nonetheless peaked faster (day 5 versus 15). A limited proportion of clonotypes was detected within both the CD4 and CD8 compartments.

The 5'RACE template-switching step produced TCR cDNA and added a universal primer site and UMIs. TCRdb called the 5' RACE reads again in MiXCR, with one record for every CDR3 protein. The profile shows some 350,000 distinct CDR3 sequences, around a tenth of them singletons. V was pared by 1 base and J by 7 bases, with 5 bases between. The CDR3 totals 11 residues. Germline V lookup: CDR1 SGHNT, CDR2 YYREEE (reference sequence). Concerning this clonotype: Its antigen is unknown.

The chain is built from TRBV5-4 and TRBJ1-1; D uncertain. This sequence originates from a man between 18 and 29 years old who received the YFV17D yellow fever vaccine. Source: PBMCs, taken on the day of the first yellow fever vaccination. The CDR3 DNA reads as TGTGCCAGCAGCTTGAATAATGAAGCTTTCTTT. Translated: CASSLNNEAFF.